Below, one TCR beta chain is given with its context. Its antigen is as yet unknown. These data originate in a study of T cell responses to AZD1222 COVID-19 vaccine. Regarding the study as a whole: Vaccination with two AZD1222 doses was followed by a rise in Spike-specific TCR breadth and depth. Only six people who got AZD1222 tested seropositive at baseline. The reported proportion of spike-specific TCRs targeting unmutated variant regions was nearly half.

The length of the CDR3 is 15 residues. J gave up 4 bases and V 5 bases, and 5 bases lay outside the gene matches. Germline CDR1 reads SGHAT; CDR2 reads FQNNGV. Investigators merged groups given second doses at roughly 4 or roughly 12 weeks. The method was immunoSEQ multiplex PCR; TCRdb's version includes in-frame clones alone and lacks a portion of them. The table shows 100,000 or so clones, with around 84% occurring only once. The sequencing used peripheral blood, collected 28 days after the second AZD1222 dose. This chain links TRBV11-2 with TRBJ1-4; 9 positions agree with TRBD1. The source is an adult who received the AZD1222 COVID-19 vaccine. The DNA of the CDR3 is TGTGCCAGCAGCACCACAGGGGGCGTTAATGAAAAACTGTTTTTT. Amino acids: CASSTTGGVNEKLFF.